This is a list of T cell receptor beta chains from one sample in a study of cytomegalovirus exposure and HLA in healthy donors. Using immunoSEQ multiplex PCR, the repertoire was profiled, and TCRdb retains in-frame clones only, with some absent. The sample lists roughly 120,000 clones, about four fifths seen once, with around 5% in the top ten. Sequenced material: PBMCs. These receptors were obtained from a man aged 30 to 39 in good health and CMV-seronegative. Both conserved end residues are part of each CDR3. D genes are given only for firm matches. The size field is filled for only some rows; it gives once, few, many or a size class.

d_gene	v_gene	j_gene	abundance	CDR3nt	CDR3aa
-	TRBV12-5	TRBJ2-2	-	TGTGCTAGTGGTCTCACAGGGTCCACCGGGGAGCTGTTTTTT	CASGLTGSTGELFF
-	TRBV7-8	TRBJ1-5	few	TGTGCCAGCAGCGCGAGAGGCGGGGCTGGCAATCAGCCCCAGCATTTT	CASSARGGAGNQPQHF
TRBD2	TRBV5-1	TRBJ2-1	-	TGCGCCAGCAGCTTGGAAGCGGGGGGTTACAATGAGCAGTTCTTC	CASSLEAGGYNEQFF
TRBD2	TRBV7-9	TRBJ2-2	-	TGTGCCAGCAGTACGGTAGCGGGAGCGGTTAGGGGCACCGGGGAGCTGTTTTTT	CASSTVAGAVRGTGELFF
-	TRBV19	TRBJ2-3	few	TGTGCCAGTAGTATGAACAGATTAAGCACAGATACGCAGTATTTT	CASSMNRLSTDTQYF
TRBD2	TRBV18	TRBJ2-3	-	TGTGCCAGCTCACCAACTAGCGGGGAAATGGGAGATACGCAGTATTTT	CASSPTSGEMGDTQYF
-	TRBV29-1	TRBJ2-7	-	TGCAGCGTTCGGGAGTGGGCCTACGAGCAGTACTTC	CSVREWAYEQYF
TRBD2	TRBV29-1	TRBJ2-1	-	TGCAGCGTTGATAACCAGCGGGGGTACAATGAGCAGTTCTTC	CSVDNQRGYNEQFF
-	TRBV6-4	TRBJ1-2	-	TGTCCCTCCTCAGATGGTCACACCTTC	CPSSDGHTF
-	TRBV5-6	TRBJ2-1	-	TGTGCCAGCAGCTTGTACGTTTTGGGCCATGAGCAGTTCTTC	CASSLYVLGHEQFF
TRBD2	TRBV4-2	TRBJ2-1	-	TGTGCCAGCAGCCGAACTAGCGGGGGGTCTAATGAGCAGTTCTTC	CASSRTSGGSNEQFF
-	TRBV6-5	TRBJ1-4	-	TGTGCCAGCAGCACCGTCCGGGACACTGAAAAACTGTTTTTT	CASSTVRDTEKLFF
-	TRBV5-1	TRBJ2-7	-	TGCGCCAGCAGCTTGGGCAGCTCCTACGAGCAGTACTTC	CASSLGSSYEQYF
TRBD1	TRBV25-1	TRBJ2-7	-	TGTGCCACCTCTCGAGGGGGACAGGGTTACGAGCAGTACTTC	CATSRGGQGYEQYF
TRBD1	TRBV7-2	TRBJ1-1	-	TGTGCCAGCAGCTTTTGGACAGGTGCTAACACTGAAGCTTTCTTT	CASSFWTGANTEAFF
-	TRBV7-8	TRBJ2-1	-	TGTGCCAGCAGCTTAGACAGCCGGCAGTTCTTC	CASSLDSRQFF
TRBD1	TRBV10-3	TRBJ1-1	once	TGTGCCACCAGTACGGACAGGGTGCTTACTGAAGCTTTCTTT	CATSTDRVLTEAFF
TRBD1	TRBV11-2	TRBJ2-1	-	TGTGCCAGCAGCTTAGGGGCAGGGGGTGAGCAGTTCTTC	CASSLGAGGEQFF
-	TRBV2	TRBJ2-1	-	TGTGCCAGCAGCGGTTGGGACTCGCAGTTCTTC	CASSGWDSQFF
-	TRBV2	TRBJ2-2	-	TGTGCCAGGCAGAGACAGAACACCGGGGAGCTGTTTTTT	CARQRQNTGELFF
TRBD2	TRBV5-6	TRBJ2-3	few	TGTGCCAGCAGCGTAATAGGTCTCGGGAGGGCCACAGATACGCAGTATTTT	CASSVIGLGRATDTQYF
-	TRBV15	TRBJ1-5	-	TGTGCCACCAGCAGAACTCTCGGACATCCCAATAGCAATCAGCCCCAGCATTTT	CATSRTLGHPNSNQPQHF
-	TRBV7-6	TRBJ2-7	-	TGTGCCAGCAGTATGACCAGGGTCTCATACGAGCAGTACTTC	CASSMTRVSYEQYF
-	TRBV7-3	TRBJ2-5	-	TGTGCCAGCAGCTTAGGTGGCAACCAAGAGACCCAGTACTTC	CASSLGGNQETQYF
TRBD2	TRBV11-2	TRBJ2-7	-	TGTGCCAGCACCTTAAGCGGGAGCAGGAACGAGCAGTACTTC	CASTLSGSRNEQYF
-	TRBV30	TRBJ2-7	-	TGTGCCTGGAGATTCCTAAGCTCCTACGAGCAGTACTTC	CAWRFLSSYEQYF
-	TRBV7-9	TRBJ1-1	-	TGTGCCAGCTTCCCTCCTACGGTGTTCACTGAAGCTTTCTTT	CASFPPTVFTEAFF
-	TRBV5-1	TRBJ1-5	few	TGCGCCAGCAGCTTGGGAACCGCCAGGGAAGATCAGCCCCAGCATTTT	CASSLGTAREDQPQHF
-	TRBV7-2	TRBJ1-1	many	TGTGCCAGCAGCCCACAACATGCTGAAGCTTTCTTT	CASSPQHAEAFF
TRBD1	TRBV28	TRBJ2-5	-	TGTGCCAGCAATAGTCGGGACAGACAAGAGACCCAGTACTTC	CASNSRDRQETQYF
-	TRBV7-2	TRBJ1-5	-	TGTGCCAGCAGCTTAGTTACAGGGACCCAGCCCCAGCATTTT	CASSLVTGTQPQHF
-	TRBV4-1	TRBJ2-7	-	TGCGCCAGCAGCCAAGAGGGCGGGACCGCCTACGAGCAGTACTTC	CASSQEGGTAYEQYF
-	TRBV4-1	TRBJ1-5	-	TGCGCCAGCAGCCAAGGGGACACGCGCCGTCAGCCCCAGCATTTT	CASSQGDTRRQPQHF
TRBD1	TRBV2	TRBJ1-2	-	TGTGCCAGCAGCACGGGACAGGGGAATCCGGACACCTTC	CASSTGQGNPDTF
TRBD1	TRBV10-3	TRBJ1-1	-	TGTGCCATCAGTGATAGTGGGACAGGGGAGACTGAAGCTTTCTTT	CAISDSGTGETEAFF
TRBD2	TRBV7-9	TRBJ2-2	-	TGTGCCAGCAGCTTATTCGGCGCGGGAGGGACCGGGGAGCTGTTTTTT	CASSLFGAGGTGELFF
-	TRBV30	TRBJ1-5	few	TGTGCCTGGGGAGAGAATCAGCCCCAGCATTTT	CAWGENQPQHF
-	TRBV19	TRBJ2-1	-	TGTGCCAGTAGTATTGTGACAGACAACAATGAGCAGTTCTTC	CASSIVTDNNEQFF
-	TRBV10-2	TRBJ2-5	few	TGCGCCAGCAGTGAGAACAGTTTCGAGACCCAGTACTTC	CASSENSFETQYF
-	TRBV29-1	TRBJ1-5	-	TGCAGCGTTGAAGTATCAGTAAATCAGCCCCAGCATTTT	CSVEVSVNQPQHF
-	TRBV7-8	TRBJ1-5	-	TGTGCCAGCAGCTTAGCTTATAGCAATCAGCCCCAGCATTTT	CASSLAYSNQPQHF
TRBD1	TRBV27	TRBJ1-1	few	TGTGCCAGCAGTACGTACAGGGGTGCGAACACTGAAGCTTTCTTT	CASSTYRGANTEAFF
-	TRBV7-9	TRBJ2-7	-	TGTGCCAGCAGCTTAGGGAGGGGGCAGGGCCACGAGCAGTACTTC	CASSLGRGQGHEQYF
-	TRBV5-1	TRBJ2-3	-	TGCGCCAGCAGGCCCCGGGGAGTTGGCACAGATACGCAGTATTTT	CASRPRGVGTDTQYF
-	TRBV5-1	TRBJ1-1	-	TGCGCCAGCAGCTTGGAGTTCGGGGTGAACACTGAAGCTTTCTTT	CASSLEFGVNTEAFF
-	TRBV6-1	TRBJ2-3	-	TGTGCCAGCAGGCCGGGTTTGGATACGCAGTATTTT	CASRPGLDTQYF
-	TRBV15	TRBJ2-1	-	TGTGCCACCAGCAGAGGTCGTCGCTCCTACAATGAGCAGTTCTTC	CATSRGRRSYNEQFF